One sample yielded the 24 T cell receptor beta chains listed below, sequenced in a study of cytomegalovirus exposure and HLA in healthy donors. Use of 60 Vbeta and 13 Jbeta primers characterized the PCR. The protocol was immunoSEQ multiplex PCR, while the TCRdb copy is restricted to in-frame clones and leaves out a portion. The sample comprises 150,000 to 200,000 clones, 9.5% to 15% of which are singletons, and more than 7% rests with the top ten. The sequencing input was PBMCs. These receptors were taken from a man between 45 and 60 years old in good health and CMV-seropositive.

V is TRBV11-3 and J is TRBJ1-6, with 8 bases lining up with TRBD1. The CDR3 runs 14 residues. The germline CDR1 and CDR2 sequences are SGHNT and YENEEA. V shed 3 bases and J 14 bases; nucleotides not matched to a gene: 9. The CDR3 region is CASSLDRAHLALHF. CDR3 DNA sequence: TGTGCCAGCAGCTTGGACAGGGCCCATCTCGCCCTCCACTTT.

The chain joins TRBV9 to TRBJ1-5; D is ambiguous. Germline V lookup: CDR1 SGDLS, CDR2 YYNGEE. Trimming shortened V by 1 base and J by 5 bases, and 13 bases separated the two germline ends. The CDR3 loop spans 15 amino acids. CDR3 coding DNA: TGTGCCAGCAGCGTATCGGGAGGGAGGGATCAGCCCCAGCATTTT. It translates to CASSVSGGRDQPQHF. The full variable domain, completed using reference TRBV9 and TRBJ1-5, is DSGVTQTPKHLITATGQRVTLRCSPRSGDLSVYWYQQSLDQGLQFLIQYYNGEERAKGNILERFSAQQFPDLHSELNLSSLELGDSALYFCASSVSGGRDQPQHFGDGTRLSIL.

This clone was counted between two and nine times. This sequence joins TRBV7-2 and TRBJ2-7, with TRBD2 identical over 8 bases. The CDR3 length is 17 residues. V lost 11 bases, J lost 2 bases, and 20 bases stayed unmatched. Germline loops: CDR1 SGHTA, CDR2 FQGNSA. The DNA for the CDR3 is TGTGCCGGGCTCTGCGGGGGGCCTTATCCTACTCCCTACGAGCAGTACGTC. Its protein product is CAGLCGGPYPTPYEQYV.

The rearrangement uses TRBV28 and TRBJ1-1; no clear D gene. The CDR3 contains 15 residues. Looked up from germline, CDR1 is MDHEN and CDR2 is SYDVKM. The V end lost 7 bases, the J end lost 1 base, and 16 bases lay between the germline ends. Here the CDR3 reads CASTLDGMGNTEAFF. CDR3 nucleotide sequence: TGTGCCAGCACCCTCGACGGGATGGGGAACACTGAAGCTTTCTTT.

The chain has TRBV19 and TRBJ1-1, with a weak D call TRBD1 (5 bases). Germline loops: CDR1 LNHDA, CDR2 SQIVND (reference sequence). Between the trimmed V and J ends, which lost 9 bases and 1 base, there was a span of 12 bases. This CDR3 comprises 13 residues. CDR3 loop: CASLRGGNTEAFF. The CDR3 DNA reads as TGTGCCAGCCTTCGGGGGGGGAACACTGAAGCTTTCTTT.

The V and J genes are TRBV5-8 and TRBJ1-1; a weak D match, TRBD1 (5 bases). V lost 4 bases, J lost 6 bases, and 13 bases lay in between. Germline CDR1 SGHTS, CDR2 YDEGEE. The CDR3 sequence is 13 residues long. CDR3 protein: CASSRQNQAEAFF. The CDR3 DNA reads TGTGCCAGCAGCCGACAGAACCAGGCTGAAGCTTTCTTT.

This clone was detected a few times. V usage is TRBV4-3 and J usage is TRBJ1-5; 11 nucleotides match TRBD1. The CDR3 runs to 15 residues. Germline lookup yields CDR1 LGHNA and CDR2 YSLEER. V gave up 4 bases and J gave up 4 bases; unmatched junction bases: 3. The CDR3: CASSLRDRGNQPQHF. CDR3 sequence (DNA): TGCGCCAGCAGCCTCCGGGACAGGGGGAATCAGCCCCAGCATTTT.

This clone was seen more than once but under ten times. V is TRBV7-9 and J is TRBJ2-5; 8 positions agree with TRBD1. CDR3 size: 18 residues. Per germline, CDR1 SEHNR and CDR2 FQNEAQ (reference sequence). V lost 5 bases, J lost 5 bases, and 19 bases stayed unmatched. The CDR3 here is CASSPRPPGQGARETQYF. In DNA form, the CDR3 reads TGTGCCAGCAGCCCTAGACCCCCCGGGCAGGGGGCTCGGGAGACCCAGTACTTC.

The CDR3 spells CAWSPPGLAGIEQFF. In DNA, the CDR3 is TGTGCCTGGAGTCCCCCAGGACTAGCGGGGATTGAGCAGTTCTTC. The chain employs TRBV30 and TRBJ2-1; 12 bases are a match to TRBD2. V trimming: 2 bases; J trimming: 9 bases; junction bases outside the gene matches: 8. This CDR3 contains 15 residues. Germline V CDR1 and CDR2: GTSNPN, SVGIG (reference sequence).

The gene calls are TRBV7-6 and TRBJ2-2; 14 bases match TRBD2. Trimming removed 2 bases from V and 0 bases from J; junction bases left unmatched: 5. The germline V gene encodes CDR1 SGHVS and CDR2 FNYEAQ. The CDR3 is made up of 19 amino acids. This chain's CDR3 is CASSLFGTSGSSNTGELFF. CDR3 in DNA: TGTGCCAGCAGCTTATTCGGGACTAGCGGGAGTTCGAACACCGGGGAGCTGTTTTTT.

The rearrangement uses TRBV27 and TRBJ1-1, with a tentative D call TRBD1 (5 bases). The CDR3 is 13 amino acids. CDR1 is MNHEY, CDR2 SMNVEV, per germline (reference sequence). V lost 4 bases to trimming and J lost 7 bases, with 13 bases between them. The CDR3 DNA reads TGTGCCAGCAGTTCGCGGAGGGGCGGTGAAGCTTTCTTT. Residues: CASSSRRGGEAFF.

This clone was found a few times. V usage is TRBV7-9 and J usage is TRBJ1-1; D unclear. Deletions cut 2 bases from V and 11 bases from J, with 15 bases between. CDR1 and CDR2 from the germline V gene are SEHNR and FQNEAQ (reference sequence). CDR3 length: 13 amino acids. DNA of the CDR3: TGTGCCAGCAGCTTATCCCTGGGAGCCGGGGCTTTCTTT. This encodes CASSLSLGAGAFF.

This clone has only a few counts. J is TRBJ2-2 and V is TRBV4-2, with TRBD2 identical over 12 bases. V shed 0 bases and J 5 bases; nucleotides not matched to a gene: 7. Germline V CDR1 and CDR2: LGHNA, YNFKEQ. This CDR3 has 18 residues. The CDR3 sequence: CASSQEASGGGGTGELFF. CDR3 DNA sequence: TGTGCCAGCAGCCAAGAGGCTAGCGGGGGGGGTGGAACCGGGGAGCTGTTTTTT.

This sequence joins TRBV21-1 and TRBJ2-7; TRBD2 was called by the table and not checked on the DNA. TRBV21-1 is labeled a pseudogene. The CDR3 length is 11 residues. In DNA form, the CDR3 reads TGTGCCAGCAGCTCCAACTACGAGCAGTACGTC. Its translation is CASSSNYEQYV.

The CDR3 protein is CSVGLAYEQYF. CDR3 in DNA: TGCAGCGTCGGACTAGCTTACGAGCAGTACTTC. The rearrangement uses TRBV29-1 and TRBJ2-7; 8 nucleotides line up with TRBD2. Trimming removed 6 bases from V and 4 bases from J; junction bases left unmatched: 2. This CDR3 is 11 amino acids long. CDR1 is SQVTM, CDR2 ANQGSEA, per germline.

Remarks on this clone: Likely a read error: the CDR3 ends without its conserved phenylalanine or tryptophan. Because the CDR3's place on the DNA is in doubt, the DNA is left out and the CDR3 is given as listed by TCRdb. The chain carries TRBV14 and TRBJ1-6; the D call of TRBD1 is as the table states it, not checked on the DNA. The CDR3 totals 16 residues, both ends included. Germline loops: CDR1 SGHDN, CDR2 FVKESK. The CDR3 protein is CDSSQDWTGLRSPIHL.

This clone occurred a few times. CDR3: CASSVNRVGGYTF. CDR3 nucleotides: TGTGCCAGCAGTGTAAACCGGGTAGGAGGCTACACCTTC. This chain connects TRBV6-1 to TRBJ1-2; D call uncertain. The V and J ends lost 4 bases and 8 bases respectively, with 14 bases between them. CDR1 is MNHNS, CDR2 SASEGT, per germline. The CDR3 length is 13 residues.

The chain's CDR3 is CATGFHRGTEAFF. Written as DNA, the CDR3 is TGTGCCACCGGATTTCACCGGGGGACTGAAGCTTTCTTT. The chain recombines TRBV6-5 with TRBJ1-1; D is perhaps TRBD1 (5 bases). Trimming shortened V by 10 bases and J by 5 bases, and 17 bases separated the two germline ends. The germline CDR1 and CDR2 sequences are MNHEY and SVGAGI. CDR3 length equals 13 residues.

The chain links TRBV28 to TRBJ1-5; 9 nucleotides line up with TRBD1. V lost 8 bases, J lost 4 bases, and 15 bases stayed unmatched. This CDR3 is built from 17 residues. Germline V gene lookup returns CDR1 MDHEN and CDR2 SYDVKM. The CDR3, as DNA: TGTGCCAGCTCCCAGGCAGACAGGGGGGCTTGGAATCAGCCCCAGCATTTT. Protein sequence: CASSQADRGAWNQPQHF.

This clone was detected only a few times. CDR3: CASSPLSDGNYGYTF. CDR3 DNA sequence: TGTGCCAGCAGCCCATTGTCCGACGGGAACTATGGCTACACCTTC. This rearrangement joins TRBV14 to TRBJ1-2; D ambiguous. Trimming left V 4 bases short and J 2 bases short, with 14 bases between. CDR3 length: 15 amino acids. From germline, CDR1 is SGHDN and CDR2 FVKESK.

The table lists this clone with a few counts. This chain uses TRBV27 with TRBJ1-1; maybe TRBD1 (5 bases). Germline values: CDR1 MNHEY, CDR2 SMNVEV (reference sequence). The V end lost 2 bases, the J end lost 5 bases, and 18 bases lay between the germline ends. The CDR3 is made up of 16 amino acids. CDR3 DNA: TGTGCCAGCAGTTTACTGGGGGGATCCTTGGGAACTGAAGCTTTCTTT. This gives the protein CASSLLGGSLGTEAFF.

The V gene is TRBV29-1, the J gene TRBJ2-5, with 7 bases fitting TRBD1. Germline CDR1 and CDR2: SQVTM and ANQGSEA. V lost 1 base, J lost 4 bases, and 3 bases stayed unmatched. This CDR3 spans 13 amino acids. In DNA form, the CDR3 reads TGCAGCGTTGAAGGGGGACAGAGAGAGACCCAGTACTTC. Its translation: CSVEGGQRETQYF.

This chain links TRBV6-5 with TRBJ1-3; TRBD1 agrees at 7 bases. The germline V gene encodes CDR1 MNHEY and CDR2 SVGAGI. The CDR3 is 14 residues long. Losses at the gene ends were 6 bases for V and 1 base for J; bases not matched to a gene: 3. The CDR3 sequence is CASSSGGSGNTIYF. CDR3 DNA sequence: TGTGCCAGCAGCTCAGGGGGATCTGGAAACACCATATATTTT.

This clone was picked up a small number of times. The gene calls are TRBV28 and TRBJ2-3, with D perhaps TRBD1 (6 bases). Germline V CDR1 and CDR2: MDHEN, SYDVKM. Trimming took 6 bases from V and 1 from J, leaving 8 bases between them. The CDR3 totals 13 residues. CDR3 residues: CASRKGGTDTQYF. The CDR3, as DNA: TGTGCCAGCAGGAAGGGGGGCACAGATACGCAGTATTTT.